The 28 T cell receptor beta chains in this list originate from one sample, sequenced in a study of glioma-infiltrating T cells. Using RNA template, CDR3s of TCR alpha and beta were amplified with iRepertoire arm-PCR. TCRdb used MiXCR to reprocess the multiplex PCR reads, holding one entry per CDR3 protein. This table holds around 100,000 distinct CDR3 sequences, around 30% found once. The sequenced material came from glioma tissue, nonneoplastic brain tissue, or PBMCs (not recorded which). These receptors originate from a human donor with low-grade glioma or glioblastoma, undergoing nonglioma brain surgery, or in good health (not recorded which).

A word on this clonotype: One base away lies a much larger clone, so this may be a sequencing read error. CDR3: CASSQETVRNEQFF. The CDR3 DNA sequence: TGTGCCAGCAGCCAAGAAACCGTCCGCAATGAGCAGTTCTTC. The V call is TRBV3-1, the J call TRBJ2-1; D gene ambiguous. Germline V CDR1 and CDR2: LGHDT, YNNKEL (reference sequence). The ends were cut back, 0 bases at V and 6 bases at J, with 9 bases in the middle. The CDR3 covers 14 residues.

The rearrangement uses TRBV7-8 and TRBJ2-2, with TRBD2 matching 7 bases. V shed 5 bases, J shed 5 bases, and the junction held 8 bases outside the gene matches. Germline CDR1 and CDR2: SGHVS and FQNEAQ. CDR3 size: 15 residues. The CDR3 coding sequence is TGTGCCAGCAGCCCTACTAACGGGAGGACCGGGGAGCTGTTTTTT. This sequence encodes CASSPTNGRTGELFF.

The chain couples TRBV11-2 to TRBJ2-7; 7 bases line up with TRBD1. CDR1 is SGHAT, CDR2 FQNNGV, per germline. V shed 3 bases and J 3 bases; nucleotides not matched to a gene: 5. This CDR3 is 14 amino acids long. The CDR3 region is CASSLGTEFYEQYF. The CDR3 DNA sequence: TGTGCCAGCAGCTTGGGGACAGAGTTCTACGAGCAGTACTTC.

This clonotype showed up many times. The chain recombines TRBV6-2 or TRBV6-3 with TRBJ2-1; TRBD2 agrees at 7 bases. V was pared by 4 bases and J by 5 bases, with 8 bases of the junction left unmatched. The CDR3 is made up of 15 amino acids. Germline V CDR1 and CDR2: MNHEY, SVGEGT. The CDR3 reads CASSSERGGDNEQFF. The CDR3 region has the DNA TGTGCCAGCAGTTCGGAGCGGGGAGGTGACAATGAGCAGTTCTTC.

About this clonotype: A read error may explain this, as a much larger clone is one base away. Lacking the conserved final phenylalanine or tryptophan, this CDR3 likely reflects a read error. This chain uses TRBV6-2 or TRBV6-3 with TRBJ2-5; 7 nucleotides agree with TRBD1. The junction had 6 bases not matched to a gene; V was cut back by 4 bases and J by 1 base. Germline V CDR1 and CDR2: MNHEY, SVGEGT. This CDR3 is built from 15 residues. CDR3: CASSLSYRGQETQYL. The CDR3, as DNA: TGTGCCAGCAGTTTATCGTACAGGGGCCAAGAGACCCAGTACTTA.

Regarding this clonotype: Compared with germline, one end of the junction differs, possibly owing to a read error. CDR3 sequence (DNA): TGTGCCGGCAGCTGGGACAGTTTTTTCTCACCCCTCCACTTT. It codes for CAGSWDSFFSPLHF. The V and J genes are TRBV7-2 and TRBJ1-6; 7 bases line up with TRBD1. Germline V gene data show CDR1 as SGHTA and CDR2 as FQGNSA. This CDR3 spans 14 amino acids.

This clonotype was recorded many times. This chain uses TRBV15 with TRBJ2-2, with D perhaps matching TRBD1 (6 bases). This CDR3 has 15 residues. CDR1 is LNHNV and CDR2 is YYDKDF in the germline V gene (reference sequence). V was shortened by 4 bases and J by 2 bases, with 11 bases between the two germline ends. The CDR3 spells CATSIGTKNTGELFF. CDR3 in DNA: TGTGCCACCAGCATCGGGACAAAAAACACCGGGGAGCTGTTTTTT.

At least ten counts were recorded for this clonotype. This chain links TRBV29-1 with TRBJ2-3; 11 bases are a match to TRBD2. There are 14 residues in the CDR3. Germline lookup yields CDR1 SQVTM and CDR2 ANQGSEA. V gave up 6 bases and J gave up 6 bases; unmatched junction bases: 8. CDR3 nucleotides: TGCAGCGTGAGATTAGCGGGGGGGCGGGATACGCAGTATTTT. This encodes CSVRLAGGRDTQYF.

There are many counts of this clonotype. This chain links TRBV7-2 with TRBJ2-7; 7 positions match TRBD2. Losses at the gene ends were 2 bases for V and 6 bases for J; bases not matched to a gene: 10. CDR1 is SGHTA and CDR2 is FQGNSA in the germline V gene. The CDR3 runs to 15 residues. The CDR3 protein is CASSLPSSSGVEQYF. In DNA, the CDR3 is TGTGCCAGCAGCTTACCGTCTTCGAGCGGGGTCGAGCAGTACTTC.

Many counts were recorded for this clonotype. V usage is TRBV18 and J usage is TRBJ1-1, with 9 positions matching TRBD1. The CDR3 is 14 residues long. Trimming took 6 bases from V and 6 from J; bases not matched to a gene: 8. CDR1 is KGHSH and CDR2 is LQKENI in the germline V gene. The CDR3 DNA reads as TGTGCCAGCTCCCAGGGACAGGGCATGGCTGAAGCTTTCTTT. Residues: CASSQGQGMAEAFF.

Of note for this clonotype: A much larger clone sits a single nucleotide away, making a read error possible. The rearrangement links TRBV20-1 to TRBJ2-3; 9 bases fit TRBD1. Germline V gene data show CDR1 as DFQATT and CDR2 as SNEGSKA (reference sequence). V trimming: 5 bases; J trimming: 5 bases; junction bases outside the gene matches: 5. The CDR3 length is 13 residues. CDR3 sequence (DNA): TGCAGTGCTGGGCCGGGACAGGGAGATACGCAGTATTTT. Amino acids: CSAGPGQGDTQYF.

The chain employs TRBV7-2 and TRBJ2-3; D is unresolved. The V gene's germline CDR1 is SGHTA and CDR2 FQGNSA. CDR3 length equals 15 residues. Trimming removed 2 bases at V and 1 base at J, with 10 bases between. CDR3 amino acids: CASSLMAPGTDTQYF. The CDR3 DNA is TGTGCCAGCAGCTTAATGGCTCCTGGCACAGATACGCAGTATTTT.

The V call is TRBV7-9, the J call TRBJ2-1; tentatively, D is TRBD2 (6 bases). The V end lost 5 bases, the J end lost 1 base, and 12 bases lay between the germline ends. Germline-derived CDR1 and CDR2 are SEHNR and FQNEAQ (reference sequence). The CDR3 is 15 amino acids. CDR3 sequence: CASSPLGGSYNEQFF. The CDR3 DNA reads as TGTGCCAGCAGCCCCCTGGGGGGATCCTACAATGAGCAGTTCTTC.

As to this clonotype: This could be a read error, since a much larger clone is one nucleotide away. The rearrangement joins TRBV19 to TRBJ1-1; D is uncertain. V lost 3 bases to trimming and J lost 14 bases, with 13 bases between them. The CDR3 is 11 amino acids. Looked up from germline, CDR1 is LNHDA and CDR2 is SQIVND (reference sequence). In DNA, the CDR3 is TGTGCCAGTAGTATGACCGGGTATCGCTTCTTT. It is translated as CASSMTGYRFF.

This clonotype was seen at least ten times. CDR3 residues: CASSAAGTDYGYTF. CDR3 DNA: TGTGCCAGCAGCGCAGCCGGGACAGACTATGGCTACACCTTC. V is TRBV7-9 and J is TRBJ1-2, with 7 bases aligning to TRBD1. The CDR3 consists of 14 residues. Germline V gene lookup returns CDR1 SEHNR and CDR2 FQNEAQ (reference sequence). V gave up 5 bases and J gave up 3 bases; unmatched junction bases: 6.

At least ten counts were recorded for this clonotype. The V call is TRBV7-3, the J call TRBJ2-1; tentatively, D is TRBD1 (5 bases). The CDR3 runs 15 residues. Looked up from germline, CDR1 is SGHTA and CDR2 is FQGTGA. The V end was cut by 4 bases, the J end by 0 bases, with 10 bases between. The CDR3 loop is CASSSDISSYNEQFF. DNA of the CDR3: TGTGCCAGCAGCTCGGACATTAGCTCCTACAATGAGCAGTTCTTC.

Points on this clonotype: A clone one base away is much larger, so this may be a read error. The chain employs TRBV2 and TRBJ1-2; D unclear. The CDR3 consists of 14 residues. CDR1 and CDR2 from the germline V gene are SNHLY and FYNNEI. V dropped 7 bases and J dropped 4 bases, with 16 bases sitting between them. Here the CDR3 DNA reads TGTGCCAGCACCCTTGGATCACGCGGCTATGGCTACACCTTC. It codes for CASTLGSRGYGYTF.

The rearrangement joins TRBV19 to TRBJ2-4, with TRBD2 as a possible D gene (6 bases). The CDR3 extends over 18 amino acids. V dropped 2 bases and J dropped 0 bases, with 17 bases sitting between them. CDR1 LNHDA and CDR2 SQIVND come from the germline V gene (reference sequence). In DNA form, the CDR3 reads TGTGCCAGTAGTATAATAGGAGGGCCTGGAGGAGCCAAAAACATTCAGTACTTC. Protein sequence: CASSIIGGPGGAKNIQYF.

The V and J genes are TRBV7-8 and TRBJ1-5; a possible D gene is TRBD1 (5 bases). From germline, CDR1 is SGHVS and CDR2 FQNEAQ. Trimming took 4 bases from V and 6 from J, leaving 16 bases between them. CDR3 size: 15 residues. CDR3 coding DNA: TGTGCCAGCAGCTCAGGGATAGGGGTGGGTCAGCCCCAGCATTTT. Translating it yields CASSSGIGVGQPQHF.

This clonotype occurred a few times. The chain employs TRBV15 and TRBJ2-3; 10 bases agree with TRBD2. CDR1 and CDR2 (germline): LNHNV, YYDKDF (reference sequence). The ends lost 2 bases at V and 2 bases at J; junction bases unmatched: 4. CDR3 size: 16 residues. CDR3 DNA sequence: TGTGCCACCAGCAGAAGGACTAGCGGAAACACAGATACGCAGTATTTT. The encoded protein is CATSRRTSGNTDTQYF.

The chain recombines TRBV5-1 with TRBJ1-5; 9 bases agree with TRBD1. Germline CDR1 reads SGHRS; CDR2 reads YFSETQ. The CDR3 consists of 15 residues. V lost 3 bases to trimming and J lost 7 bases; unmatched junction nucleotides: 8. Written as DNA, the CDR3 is TGCGCCAGCAGCTCCGGGACAGGGTATAACCAGCCCCAGCATTTT. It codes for CASSSGTGYNQPQHF.

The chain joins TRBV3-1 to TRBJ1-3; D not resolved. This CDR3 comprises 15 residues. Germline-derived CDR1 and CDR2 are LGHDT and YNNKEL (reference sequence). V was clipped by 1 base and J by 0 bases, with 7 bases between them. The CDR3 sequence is CASSQGALSGNTIYF. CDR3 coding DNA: TGTGCCAGCAGCCAAGGGGCACTCTCTGGAAACACCATATATTTT.

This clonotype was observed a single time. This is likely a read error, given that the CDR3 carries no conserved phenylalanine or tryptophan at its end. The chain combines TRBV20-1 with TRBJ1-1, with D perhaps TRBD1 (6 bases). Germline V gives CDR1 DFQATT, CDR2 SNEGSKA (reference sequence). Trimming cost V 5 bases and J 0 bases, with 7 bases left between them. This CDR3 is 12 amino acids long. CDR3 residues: CSAGGLNTEAFL. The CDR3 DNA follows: TGCAGTGCTGGGGGGCTGAACACTGAAGCTTTCCTT.

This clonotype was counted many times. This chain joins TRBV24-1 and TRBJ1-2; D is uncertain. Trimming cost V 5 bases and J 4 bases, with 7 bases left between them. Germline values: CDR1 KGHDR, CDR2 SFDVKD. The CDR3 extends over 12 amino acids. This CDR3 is CATSVGGYGYTF. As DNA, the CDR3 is TGTGCCACCAGTGTGGGTGGCTATGGCTACACCTTC.

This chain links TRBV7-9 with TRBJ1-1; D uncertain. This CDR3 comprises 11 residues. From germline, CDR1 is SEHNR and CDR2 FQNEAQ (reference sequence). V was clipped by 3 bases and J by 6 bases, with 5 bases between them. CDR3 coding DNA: TGTGCCAGCAGCTTCGGGCCTGAAGCTTTCTTT. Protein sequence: CASSFGPEAFF.

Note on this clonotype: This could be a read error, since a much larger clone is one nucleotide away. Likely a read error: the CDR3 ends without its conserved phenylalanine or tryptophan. This CDR3 reads CASSGIRETQYL. The CDR3 DNA reads as TGTGCCAGCAGCGGAATCAGGGAGACCCAGTACCTC. The chain links TRBV9 to TRBJ2-5; D remains ambiguous. Trimming stripped 3 bases from V and 5 bases from J, with 8 bases between. CDR1 is SGDLS and CDR2 is YYNGEE in the germline V gene. The CDR3 is 12 residues long.

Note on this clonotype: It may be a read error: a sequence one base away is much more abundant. CDR3 sequence: CAQDGVNTEAFF. As DNA, the CDR3 is TGTGCCCAAGACGGGGTGAACACTGAAGCTTTCTTT. V gene TRBV3-1 combines with J gene TRBJ1-1; no reliable D call. Trimming left V 11 bases short and J 0 bases short, with 10 bases between. CDR3 length: 12 amino acids. Per the germline V gene, CDR1 is LGHDT and CDR2 is YNNKEL (reference sequence).

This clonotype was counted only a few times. CDR3 region: CSSGASYADTQYF. Written as DNA, the CDR3 is TGTTCATCCGGGGCTAGTTATGCAGATACGCAGTATTTT. The genes are TRBV7-3 and TRBJ2-3; perhaps D is TRBD1 or TRBD2 (5 bases each). The CDR3 consists of 13 residues. Looked up from germline, CDR1 is SGHTA and CDR2 is FQGTGA.